These T cell receptor beta chains were read from a single sample in a study of CD4+ T cells in melanoma. Measured with immunoSEQ multiplex PCR; TCRdb has only the in-frame clones, and not every one. The sample shows nearly 50,000 clones, roughly 89% of them seen only once. Material: peripheral blood. The receptors were sampled from a human donor with melanoma. Both conserved end residues are part of each CDR3. Each record gives: V gene, clone size, J gene, D gene, CDR3 DNA, CDR3 protein. A D gene is named only where the DNA matches it firmly. The size entry is marked missing in some rows and otherwise reads once, few, many or a size class.

v_gene: TRBV6-5; abundance: -; j_gene: TRBJ1-1; d_gene: -; CDR3nt: TGTGCCAGCAGTAGCCGGCCTGCGGACGAGCGGGGAGCTTTCTTT; CDR3aa: CASSSRPADERGAFF
v_gene: TRBV11-3; abundance: -; j_gene: TRBJ1-1; d_gene: -; CDR3nt: TGTGCCAGCAGCTTAGGGCGGGGGAACACTGAAGCTTTCTTT; CDR3aa: CASSLGRGNTEAFF
v_gene: TRBV7-9; abundance: -; j_gene: TRBJ2-7; d_gene: -; CDR3nt: TGTGCCAGCAACAAGGTAGAGAGCTCCTACGAGCAGTACTTC; CDR3aa: CASNKVESSYEQYF
v_gene: TRBV5-1; abundance: -; j_gene: TRBJ2-3; d_gene: TRBD2; CDR3nt: TGCGCCAGCAGCTTGGTCGGGGCGGGGGGCACAGATACGCAGTATTTT; CDR3aa: CASSLVGAGGTDTQYF
v_gene: TRBV6-5; abundance: -; j_gene: TRBJ2-7; d_gene: -; CDR3nt: TGTGCCAGCAGTTACTCGGGCAGGTCCTCCTACGAGCAGTACTTC; CDR3aa: CASSYSGRSSYEQYF
v_gene: TRBV7-3; abundance: -; j_gene: TRBJ2-1; d_gene: -; CDR3nt: TGTGCCAGCAGGAACGTCAGGGGAGTCGGAACCTACAATGAGCAGTTCTTC; CDR3aa: CASRNVRGVGTYNEQFF
v_gene: TRBV11-2; abundance: -; j_gene: TRBJ1-4; d_gene: -; CDR3nt: TGTGCCAGCAGCCCCAGAGGCGCTTCAACTAATGAAAAACTGTTTTTT; CDR3aa: CASSPRGASTNEKLFF
v_gene: TRBV18; abundance: -; j_gene: TRBJ1-4; d_gene: -; CDR3nt: TGTGCCAGCTCACGCGGACAGAATGAAAAACTGTTTTTT; CDR3aa: CASSRGQNEKLFF
v_gene: TRBV6-4; abundance: few; j_gene: TRBJ2-7; d_gene: TRBD1; CDR3nt: TGTGCCAGCAGTGGAACCAGGGGGTGCCACGAGCAGTACTTC; CDR3aa: CASSGTRGCHEQYF
v_gene: TRBV7-6; abundance: -; j_gene: TRBJ2-7; d_gene: TRBD1; CDR3nt: TGTGCCAGCAGCTTAGCGGGACAGGGATTCTCCTACGAGCAGTACTTC; CDR3aa: CASSLAGQGFSYEQYF
v_gene: TRBV30; abundance: -; j_gene: TRBJ2-7; d_gene: TRBD1; CDR3nt: TGTGCCTGGAGTGTACAGGGGATCTACGAGCAGTACTTC; CDR3aa: CAWSVQGIYEQYF
v_gene: TRBV19; abundance: -; j_gene: TRBJ1-2; d_gene: -; CDR3nt: TGTGCCAGTAGTTTAGGGAACGGTGGCTACACCTTC; CDR3aa: CASSLGNGGYTF
v_gene: TRBV2; abundance: -; j_gene: TRBJ2-7; d_gene: TRBD2; CDR3nt: TGTGCCAGCAGCCTAGGGACTAGCGGGGGGGAGCAGTACTTC; CDR3aa: CASSLGTSGGEQYF
v_gene: TRBV18; abundance: -; j_gene: TRBJ1-1; d_gene: -; CDR3nt: TGTGCCAGCTCACCACAGGGAGACTACACTGAAGCTTTCTTT; CDR3aa: CASSPQGDYTEAFF
v_gene: TRBV5-1; abundance: -; j_gene: TRBJ2-3; d_gene: TRBD2; CDR3nt: TGCGCCAGCAGCTCAGATCCGGGCGCGGGGGGCACAGATACGCAGTATTTT; CDR3aa: CASSSDPGAGGTDTQYF
v_gene: TRBV4-1; abundance: medium-sized; j_gene: TRBJ1-1; d_gene: -; CDR3nt: TGCGCCAGCAGCCAAGCGGCGCAGTATTTGAACACTGAAGCTTTCTTT; CDR3aa: CASSQAAQYLNTEAFF
v_gene: TRBV14; abundance: -; j_gene: TRBJ1-6; d_gene: -; CDR3nt: TGTGCCAGCAGCCAAGATGGCCCCGGGCTCCGATCACCCCTCCACTTT; CDR3aa: CASSQDGPGLRSPLHF
v_gene: TRBV9; abundance: -; j_gene: TRBJ2-5; d_gene: -; CDR3nt: TGTGCCAGCAGCGCCCCGGGTGGGGGTGAGACCCAGTACTTC; CDR3aa: CASSAPGGGETQYF
v_gene: TRBV28; abundance: -; j_gene: TRBJ1-5; d_gene: -; CDR3nt: TGTGCCAGCAGTTCCCCCGGGGCCGGGTGGTCCCAGCATTTT; CDR3aa: CASSSPGAGWSQHF
v_gene: TRBV19; abundance: -; j_gene: TRBJ1-5; d_gene: -; CDR3nt: TGTGCCAGTAGTATTCAAGGGAGCAATCAGCCCCAGCATTTT; CDR3aa: CASSIQGSNQPQHF
v_gene: TRBV4-1; abundance: -; j_gene: TRBJ1-5; d_gene: -; CDR3nt: TGCGCCAGCAGCCAAGATCCGGTCGCAAGCAATCAGCCCCAGCATTTT; CDR3aa: CASSQDPVASNQPQHF
v_gene: TRBV14; abundance: -; j_gene: TRBJ1-4; d_gene: -; CDR3nt: TGTGCCAGCAGCCAATGGGCAGGGAAGAATGAAAAACTGTTTTTT; CDR3aa: CASSQWAGKNEKLFF
v_gene: TRBV5-5; abundance: -; j_gene: TRBJ1-1; d_gene: -; CDR3nt: TGTGCCAGCAGCAGAGAAGAAGCTTTCTTT; CDR3aa: CASSREEAFF
v_gene: TRBV5-6; abundance: -; j_gene: TRBJ2-7; d_gene: -; CDR3nt: TGTGCCAGCAAAGGGGGGGACAGCTACTACGAGCAGTACTTC; CDR3aa: CASKGGDSYYEQYF
v_gene: TRBV7-9; abundance: -; j_gene: TRBJ2-1; d_gene: TRBD1; CDR3nt: TGTGCCAGCAGCTTACTGGGAGGACAGGGAAGCGATGAGCAGTTCTTC; CDR3aa: CASSLLGGQGSDEQFF
v_gene: TRBV4-3; abundance: -; j_gene: TRBJ2-7; d_gene: -; CDR3nt: TGCGCCAGCAGCCAAGACAGTTCCCTCTCCTACGAGCAGTACTTC; CDR3aa: CASSQDSSLSYEQYF
v_gene: TRBV7-2; abundance: -; j_gene: TRBJ2-2; d_gene: -; CDR3nt: TGTGCCAGCAGCTTTCAAGTTACGAGCGCCTCGACCGGGGAGCTGTTTTTT; CDR3aa: CASSFQVTSASTGELFF
v_gene: TRBV11-2; abundance: -; j_gene: TRBJ2-7; d_gene: -; CDR3nt: TGTGCCAGCAGCTTAGAGGCGGCCTCCTCCTACGAGCAGTACTTC; CDR3aa: CASSLEAASSYEQYF